A selection of T cell receptor beta chains follows, all from one sample in a study of cytomegalovirus exposure and HLA in healthy donors. Generated by immunoSEQ multiplex PCR, the TCRdb table keeps only in-frame clones and is missing some. Of some 180,000 clones detected, approximately 79% appear once; the ten largest clones hold about 2.3%. Sequences were obtained from PBMCs. These receptors came from a male donor in good health and CMV-seronegative. Both conserved end residues are part of each CDR3. The D gene is left open where the match is weak. Expanded clones are given a class, and other clones once, few, many or no size at all.

DNA | CDR3 | J | D | size | V
TGTGCCAGCAGCCCGAACCGGGGGGCAACTGAAGCTTTCTTT | CASSPNRGATEAFF | TRBJ1-1 | - | - | TRBV5-4
TGCGCCAGCAGAGTCTCCCTGGGGCACAATGAGCAGTTCTTC | CASRVSLGHNEQFF | TRBJ2-1 | - | - | TRBV4-1
TGTGCCAGCAGTCCCCCTGGGGGGGGCACCGGGGAGCTGTTTTTT | CASSPPGGGTGELFF | TRBJ2-2 | TRBD2 | few | TRBV6-1
TGTGCCAGCAGCCTAGCCGTAGACTCCCTGTACCAAGAGACCCAGTACTTC | CASSLAVDSLYQETQYF | TRBJ2-5 | - | - | TRBV7-8
TGCGCCAGCAGCGTAAACCGACAGGGACATGAGCAGTTCTTC | CASSVNRQGHEQFF | TRBJ2-1 | TRBD1 | few | TRBV5-1
TGTGCCAGCAGGACTAGCGGGGGGCAAGAGACCCAGTACTTC | CASRTSGGQETQYF | TRBJ2-5 | TRBD2 | - | TRBV6-6
TGTGCCAGCAGTTTAGTGAGGGATCCTAATGAAAAACTGTTTTTT | CASSLVRDPNEKLFF | TRBJ1-4 | - | few | TRBV28
TGCAGCGTTCTGACAGCCATGAACACTGAAGCTTTCTTT | CSVLTAMNTEAFF | TRBJ1-1 | - | - | TRBV29-1
TGTGCCATCAGCCGAGACAGGGTAACAGATACGCAGTATTTT | CAISRDRVTDTQYF | TRBJ2-3 | TRBD1 | few | TRBV10-3
TGTGCCAGCAGCCCGGGACAGGGTGGGGATACGCAGTATTTT | CASSPGQGGDTQYF | TRBJ2-3 | TRBD1 | - | TRBV11-2
TGCGCCAGCAGCTTGGGATTGGCGGGGATTGAACTGTTTTTT | CASSLGLAGIELFF | TRBJ1-4 | - | once | TRBV5-1
TGTGCCAGCAGGCGGGACAGGGAATACGAGCAGTACTTC | CASRRDREYEQYF | TRBJ2-7 | TRBD1 | - | TRBV6-1
TGTGCCAGCAGATTACAGGGAGCTAACTATGGCTACACCTTC | CASRLQGANYGYTF | TRBJ1-2 | - | - | TRBV6-6
TGTGCCAGCGAGAGACAGGTCTTTTGGAGCAATGAGCAGTTCTTC | CASERQVFWSNEQFF | TRBJ2-1 | - | few | TRBV6-1
TGTGCCAGCAGGAAATTGGGGACAGGGAGATCCTACGAGCAGTACTTC | CASRKLGTGRSYEQYF | TRBJ2-7 | TRBD1 | - | TRBV6-6
TGTGCCTCCAAAGGGACAGAGGACTCTGGAAACACCATATATTTT | CASKGTEDSGNTIYF | TRBJ1-3 | TRBD1 | few | TRBV9
TGCGCCAGCAATCAGGATGGACAGGGTTTTTCCGGGGAGCTGTTTTTT | CASNQDGQGFSGELFF | TRBJ2-2 | TRBD1 | - | TRBV5-1
TGTGCCAGCTCACCGGGCCTGTACCAAGAGACCCAGTACTTC | CASSPGLYQETQYF | TRBJ2-5 | - | - | TRBV18
TGTGCCACCCGAGGACAGTTGAATCAGCCCCAGCATTTT | CATRGQLNQPQHF | TRBJ1-5 | - | - | TRBV2
TGCGCCAGCAGCTTGTCCGGGGGGCGCGACACCGGGGAGCTGTTTTTT | CASSLSGGRDTGELFF | TRBJ2-2 | - | - | TRBV5-1
TGTGCCAGCAGCTACGACAGGGACTCTGGAAACACCATATATTTT | CASSYDRDSGNTIYF | TRBJ1-3 | TRBD1 | - | TRBV7-2
TGTGCCAGCTCGGGGACAGAGAACACTGAAGCTTTCTTT | CASSGTENTEAFF | TRBJ1-1 | TRBD1 | - | TRBV18
TGTGCCAGCAGCTTAGCGAGACTAACCGGGGAGCTGTTTTTT | CASSLARLTGELFF | TRBJ2-2 | - | - | TRBV7-8
TGCAGCGTTGATCTAGCGGAAACCTACGAGCAGTACTTC | CSVDLAETYEQYF | TRBJ2-7 | TRBD2 | - | TRBV29-1
TGTGCCAGCAGCTTAGAAGGGGGAGGGGGTACTGAAGCTTTCTTT | CASSLEGGGGTEAFF | TRBJ1-1 | - | - | TRBV13
TGTGCCAGCAGCCCAACCGGGACCTACAATGAGCAGTTCTTC | CASSPTGTYNEQFF | TRBJ2-1 | - | - | TRBV11-2
TGTGCCAGCAGCTCCAGGACTATCTCCTACAATGAGCAGTTCTTC | CASSSRTISYNEQFF | TRBJ2-1 | - | - | TRBV5-4
TGTGCCAACAGTCGGTTCAGGGGCTATGGCTACACCTTC | CANSRFRGYGYTF | TRBJ1-2 | - | - | TRBV27
TGCGCCAGCAGCTTCTTACAGGGGGAGTACTATGGCTACACCTTC | CASSFLQGEYYGYTF | TRBJ1-2 | TRBD1 | - | TRBV5-1